A single sample is the source of the 32 T cell receptor beta chains below, sequenced in a study of regulatory T cells in long-lasting Graves disease. As to time point: newly diagnosed GD, antithyroid drugs for less than 3 months. Making the TCR library involved RNA that had been extracted from PBMCs. Library construction for TCR beta used iRepertoire HTBI primers and Arm-PCR of CDR3 regions. Each CDR3 protein is one row after TCRdb ran MiXCR on the multiplex PCR reads. The sample has 500,000 or so distinct CDR3 sequences; roughly a sixth are singletons. The sample also formed part of further work on T cells in Graves' hyperthyroidism and ophthalmopathy.

The sequenced sample was peripheral blood mononuclear cells (PBMCs), obtained at new diagnosis, from a patient treated with antithyroid drugs. These receptors originate from a middle-aged woman with Graves disease.

The J gene is TRBJ2-7, the V gene TRBV28, with D hard to call. This CDR3 contains 12 residues. With 6 bases removed from V and 12 bases from J, the gap between germline ends came to 18 bases. The V gene's germline CDR1 is MDHEN and CDR2 SYDVKM. This chain's CDR3 is CASSQVSDVRYF. DNA for the CDR3: TGTGCCAGCAGCCAAGTGTCAGATGTCAGGTACTTC.

At least ten counts were recorded for this clonotype. The chain links TRBV6-1 to TRBJ2-1; 8 nucleotides align to TRBD1. V shed 4 bases and J 0 bases; nucleotides not matched to a gene: 8. The CDR3 extends over 17 amino acids. In germline, CDR1 is MNHNS, CDR2 SASEGT. The DNA for the CDR3 is TGTGCCAGCAGTGGCGGACAGGGAGGTGGCTCCTACAATGAGCAGTTCTTC. It encodes CASSGGQGGGSYNEQFF.

This clonotype was found many times. The rearrangement uses TRBV11-2 and TRBJ2-7, with D possibly matching TRBD2 (6 bases). The germline gives CDR1 SGHAT, CDR2 FQNNGV. V gave up 7 bases and J gave up 3 bases, with 13 bases separating them. CDR3 size: 13 residues. CDR3 coding DNA: TGTGCCAGCAAGAACACGGGGGTCTACGAGCAGTACTTC. It translates to CASKNTGVYEQYF.

This clonotype was seen ten or more times. The rearrangement joins TRBV6-1 to TRBJ1-1; 8 bases map to TRBD1. V shed 11 bases and J 2 bases; nucleotides not matched to a gene: 13. This CDR3 is 15 amino acids long. Germline V lookup: CDR1 MNHNS, CDR2 SASEGT. As DNA, the CDR3 is TGTGCCGGCAAGGGAGGGACAGGAGTTAACACTGAAGCTTTCTTT. Amino acids: CAGKGGTGVNTEAFF.

This clonotype was recorded at least ten times. The CDR3 region has the DNA TGTGCCAGCTCACCAGGGGGGATGAACACTGAAGCTTTCTTT. Translation gives CASSPGGMNTEAFF. V gene TRBV18 combines with J gene TRBJ1-1; a possible D gene is TRBD1 (5 bases). Germline V gives CDR1 KGHSH, CDR2 LQKENI. V dropped 2 bases and J dropped 0 bases, with 7 bases sitting between them. The CDR3 runs to 14 residues.

The sample holds one count of this clonotype. J is TRBJ1-5 and V is TRBV7-8, with TRBD1 matching 7 bases. Trimming cost V 3 bases and J 7 bases; bases outside gene matches: 6. Germline CDR1 SGHVS, CDR2 FQNEAQ. CDR3 length: 14 residues. CDR3: CASSFRQGEQPQHF. The CDR3 coding sequence is TGTGCCAGCAGCTTTCGACAGGGTGAACAGCCCCAGCATTTT.

This clonotype was observed a handful of times. The CDR3 here is CASSFSPSRSGNTIYF. For the CDR3, the DNA is TGTGCCAGCAGTTTCAGCCCCAGCCGGTCGGGAAACACCATATATTTT. The J gene is TRBJ1-3, the V gene TRBV6-9; D not resolved. Germline V CDR1 and CDR2: MNHGY, SVAAGI. The germline V and J ends were trimmed by 4 bases and 4 bases, with 17 bases remaining between them. This CDR3 contains 16 residues.

In regard to this clonotype: A much larger clone sits a single nucleotide away, making a read error possible. The rearrangement links TRBV30 to TRBJ2-4; perhaps TRBD2 as D (5 bases). CDR3 size: 14 residues. Germline V CDR1 and CDR2: GTSNPN, SVGIG (reference sequence). The DNA of the CDR3 is TGTGCCTGGTCTTTCTCCCTAGCCAAAAACGTTCAGTACTTC. As protein: CAWSFSLAKNVQYF.

The table lists this clonotype with a few counts. In DNA form, the CDR3 reads TGCGCCAGCAGCTTGAGCGGGGGGGCCTACTACGAGCAGTACTTC. Amino acid sequence: CASSLSGGAYYEQYF. This chain uses TRBV5-1 with TRBJ2-7; 10 bases line up with TRBD2. Germline CDR1 SGHRS, CDR2 YFSETQ. Trimming took 1 base from V and 3 from J; bases not matched to a gene: 4. The CDR3 consists of 15 residues.

This clonotype was recorded many times. The V and J genes are TRBV6-2 or TRBV6-3 and TRBJ2-1, with D maybe TRBD1 (5 bases). V lost 2 bases and J lost 6, with 14 bases in between. CDR3 length equals 15 residues. Per the germline V gene, CDR1 is MNHEY and CDR2 is SVGEGT. DNA of the CDR3: TGTGCCAGCAGTTACAGGCAGGGCACCCGCAATGAGCAGTTCTTC. It yields the protein CASSYRQGTRNEQFF.

This clonotype showed up many times. The V call is TRBV2, the J call TRBJ2-1; D is perhaps TRBD2 (5 bases). Between the trimmed V and J ends, which lost 4 bases and 6 bases, there was a span of 13 bases. The CDR3 runs 14 residues. Germline lookup yields CDR1 SNHLY and CDR2 FYNNEI. CDR3: CASSVLLASNEQFF. The CDR3 bases are TGTGCCAGCAGTGTCTTGCTAGCTAGCAATGAGCAGTTCTTC.

This chain links TRBV5-1 with TRBJ2-3; D may correspond to TRBD1 or TRBD2 (6 bases each). CDR1 and CDR2 from the germline V gene are SGHRS and YFSETQ. V was trimmed by 3 bases and J by 2 bases, leaving 16 bases between them. The CDR3 is made up of 16 amino acids. CDR3 nucleotides: TGCGCCAGCAGCTCAAGGGGGGCCCCCCCCACAGATACGCAGTATTTT. Its translation is CASSSRGAPPTDTQYF. Combining the CDR3 with reference TRBV5-1 and TRBJ2-3 gives the whole variable domain KAGVTQTPRYLIKTRGQQVTLSCSPISGHRSVSWYQQTPGQGLQFLFEYFSETQRNKGNFPGRFSGRQFSNSRSEMNVSTLELGDSALYLCASSSRGAPPTDTQYFGPGTRLTVL.

In this sample, this clonotype turned up many times. The rearrangement links TRBV11-2 to TRBJ2-2; possibly TRBD1 for D (5 bases). V dropped 5 bases and J dropped 3 bases, with 22 bases sitting between them. The CDR3 is made up of 18 amino acids. Per germline, CDR1 SGHAT and CDR2 FQNNGV. This CDR3 reads CASSPSAWGIVDTGELFF. CDR3 DNA: TGTGCCAGCAGCCCGTCCGCTTGGGGCATCGTCGACACCGGGGAGCTGTTTTTT.

V is TRBV15 and J is TRBJ2-3; the match to TRBD1 covers 7 bases. Germline V gene lookup returns CDR1 LNHNV and CDR2 YYDKDF (reference sequence). The V segment lost 3 bases and the J segment 2 bases; nucleotides outside the gene matches: 5. This CDR3 contains 15 residues. The CDR3: CATSSRDSLTDTQYF. The CDR3 DNA is TGTGCCACCAGCAGCCGGGACAGCCTCACAGATACGCAGTATTTT.

Ten or more counts support this clonotype. V gene TRBV5-1 combines with J gene TRBJ1-5; D is possibly TRBD1 (5 bases). Germline CDR1 is SGHRS and CDR2 is YFSETQ. The CDR3 is made up of 15 amino acids. V lost 1 base and J lost 2, with 10 bases in between. CDR3 region: CASSLSGLGNQPQHF. The CDR3 nucleotides read TGCGCCAGCAGCTTGTCGGGGCTGGGCAATCAGCCCCAGCATTTT. The full variable domain, rest sourced from reference TRBV5-1 and TRBJ1-5, is KAGVTQTPRYLIKTRGQQVTLSCSPISGHRSVSWYQQTPGQGLQFLFEYFSETQRNKGNFPGRFSGRQFSNSRSEMNVSTLELGDSALYLCASSLSGLGNQPQHFGDGTRLSIL.

This clonotype was recorded once. This chain connects TRBV9 to TRBJ1-5, with D uncertain. V shed 3 bases and J shed 0 bases, with 10 bases lying between them. Germline V gives CDR1 SGDLS, CDR2 YYNGEE. The CDR3 length is 15 residues. In DNA, the CDR3 is TGTGCCAGCAGCGCCGGGGTCAATAGCAATCAGCCCCAGCATTTT. This gives the protein CASSAGVNSNQPQHF.

This clonotype showed up just a few times. J is TRBJ2-3 and V is TRBV4-1, with 7 positions matching TRBD2. Germline V gene data show CDR1 as MGHRA and CDR2 as YSYEKL. Trimming removed 4 bases from V and 2 bases from J; junction bases left unmatched: 6. CDR3 length equals 15 residues. The CDR3 spells CASSRERGNTDTQYF. DNA for the CDR3: TGCGCCAGCAGCCGAGAGCGGGGCAACACAGATACGCAGTATTTT.

This clonotype was counted a few times. This sequence joins TRBV3-1 and TRBJ2-7; D might be TRBD1 (5 bases). Germline-derived CDR1 and CDR2 are LGHDT and YNNKEL (reference sequence). The V end lost 1 base, the J end lost 6 bases, and 13 bases lay between the germline ends. The CDR3 loop spans 14 amino acids. The CDR3 is CASSQGQGKGEQYF. In DNA, the CDR3 is TGTGCCAGCAGCCAAGGTCAGGGCAAGGGCGAGCAGTACTTC.

There are a few counts of this clonotype. This chain joins TRBV20-1 and TRBJ1-5; maybe TRBD1 (6 bases). The V end was cut by 5 bases, the J end by 5 bases, with 13 bases between. The CDR3 spans 13 residues. Per germline, CDR1 DFQATT and CDR2 SNEGSKA (reference sequence). For the CDR3, the DNA is TGCAGTGCTCGATCGGGGGGCTATCAGCCCCAGCATTTT. Translation gives CSARSGGYQPQHF.

The table lists this clonotype with many counts. The chain is built from TRBV27 and TRBJ1-2; TRBD1 aligns across 9 bases. Germline V lookup: CDR1 MNHEY, CDR2 SMNVEV (reference sequence). With 8 bases clipped from V and 4 bases from J, the junction kept 5 bases outside the gene matches. This CDR3 comprises 13 residues. The CDR3 spells CASRTGEGYGYTF. The DNA for the CDR3 is TGTGCCAGCCGGACAGGGGAGGGCTATGGCTACACCTTC.

This clonotype was found a few times. V is TRBV10-1 and J is TRBJ1-1; TRBD1 might be the D (5 bases). CDR3 size: 16 residues. Trimming removed 0 bases from V and 1 base from J, with 12 bases in between. CDR1 is WNHNN and CDR2 is SYGVQD in the germline V gene (reference sequence). The DNA of the CDR3 is TGCGCCAGCAGTGAGTCGAAGGGACTGTGGAACACTGAAGCTTTCTTT. Amino acid sequence: CASSESKGLWNTEAFF.

This clonotype has at least ten counts. The chain has TRBV12-3 or TRBV12-4 and TRBJ1-4; D is unresolved. CDR3 length: 14 amino acids. Deletions cut 6 bases from V and 0 bases from J, with 8 bases between. CDR3 protein: CASSSTATNEKLFF. In DNA form, the CDR3 reads TGTGCCAGCAGCTCGACGGCAACTAATGAAAAACTGTTTTTT.

V is TRBV30 and J is TRBJ1-2; 9 nucleotides line up with TRBD1. CDR3 length: 12 residues. After removal of 5 bases from V and 4 bases from J, the junction contained 2 bases not matched to a gene. CDR1 GTSNPN and CDR2 SVGIG come from the germline V gene (reference sequence). For the CDR3, the DNA is TGTGCCTGGGGGACAGGGAGCTATGGCTACACCTTC. Translated: CAWGTGSYGYTF.

The rearrangement links TRBV2 to TRBJ2-1; TRBD2 agrees at 12 bases. CDR3 size: 15 residues. J lost 5 bases, V lost 6 bases, and 5 bases had no gene match. The V gene's germline CDR1 is SNHLY and CDR2 FYNNEI. The CDR3 reads CASSELAGGNNEQFF. CDR3 DNA: TGTGCCAGCAGCGAACTAGCGGGGGGAAACAATGAGCAGTTCTTC.

The chain joins TRBV6-1 to TRBJ2-6; possibly TRBD1 for D (6 bases). V was trimmed by 7 bases and J by 0 bases, leaving 16 bases between them. Per germline, CDR1 MNHNS and CDR2 SASEGT. The CDR3 covers 17 residues. CDR3 amino acids: CASTLQGGASGANVLTF. In nucleotides, the CDR3 is TGTGCCAGCACTCTACAGGGTGGGGCCTCTGGGGCCAACGTCCTGACTTTC.

This clonotype has more than one count but fewer than ten. The rearrangement uses TRBV20-1 and TRBJ2-5; TRBD2 matches 10 bases. Trimming took 1 base from V and 4 from J; bases not matched to a gene: 6. CDR1 and CDR2 (germline): DFQATT, SNEGSKA (reference sequence). The CDR3 sequence is 15 residues long. CDR3 nucleotide sequence: TGCAGTGCTAGAGTTACGGGGACTAGCGTAGAGACCCAGTACTTC. Translating it yields CSARVTGTSVETQYF.

The rearrangement links TRBV7-9 to TRBJ2-7; 8 positions agree with TRBD1. The CDR3 loop spans 14 amino acids. CDR1 SEHNR and CDR2 FQNEAQ come from the germline V gene (reference sequence). V dropped 5 bases and J dropped 5; count of bases not matched to a gene: 8. This chain's CDR3 is CASSPETGANEQYF. In DNA, the CDR3 is TGTGCCAGCAGCCCCGAGACAGGGGCAAACGAGCAGTACTTC.

A few counts support this clonotype. This chain uses TRBV9 with TRBJ1-4; D is perhaps TRBD1 (5 bases). V gave up 1 base and J gave up 0 bases, with 7 bases separating them. The germline V gene encodes CDR1 SGDLS and CDR2 YYNGEE. The CDR3 consists of 15 residues. Here the CDR3 DNA reads TGTGCCAGCAGCGTATGGGGCGCAACTAATGAAAAACTGTTTTTT. The encoded protein is CASSVWGATNEKLFF.

This clonotype came up many times. The chain combines TRBV6-2 or TRBV6-3 with TRBJ1-5; 8 bases line up with TRBD1. The CDR3 consists of 14 residues. The junction had 6 bases not matched to a gene; V was cut back by 6 bases and J by 5 bases. Germline V gene sequence: CDR1 MNHEY, CDR2 SVGEGT. The CDR3 nucleotides read TGTGCCAGCAGATATGAACAGGGGGATCAGCCCCAGCATTTT. Its translation: CASRYEQGDQPQHF.

This clonotype was detected many times. The J gene is TRBJ2-7, the V gene TRBV7-2; the match to TRBD2 covers 9 bases. This CDR3 has 15 residues. The ends lost 5 bases at V and 2 bases at J; junction bases unmatched: 7. Germline assignment: CDR1 SGHTA and CDR2 FQGNSA. The CDR3 reads CASSPSGGMTYEQYF. CDR3 DNA: TGTGCCAGCAGCCCCAGCGGGGGGATGACCTACGAGCAGTACTTC.

This clonotype was seen only a few times. CDR3 sequence reads: CASSRDRGQHEQYF. CDR3 DNA: TGTGCCAGCAGCCGGGACAGGGGGCAGCACGAGCAGTACTTC. The chain is built from TRBV7-9 and TRBJ2-7, with 12 bases matching TRBD1. Germline loops: CDR1 SEHNR, CDR2 FQNEAQ (reference sequence). V was pared by 5 bases and J by 5 bases, with 4 bases of the junction left unmatched. The CDR3 totals 14 residues.

This clonotype was observed at least ten times. The chain is built from TRBV11-2 and TRBJ2-5; D gene uncertain. V dropped 5 bases and J dropped 5 bases, with 15 bases sitting between them. In germline, CDR1 is SGHAT, CDR2 FQNNGV. The CDR3 runs 14 residues. The CDR3 here is CASSPIVVAETQYF. For the CDR3, the DNA is TGTGCCAGCAGCCCGATTGTGGTCGCCGAGACCCAGTACTTC.